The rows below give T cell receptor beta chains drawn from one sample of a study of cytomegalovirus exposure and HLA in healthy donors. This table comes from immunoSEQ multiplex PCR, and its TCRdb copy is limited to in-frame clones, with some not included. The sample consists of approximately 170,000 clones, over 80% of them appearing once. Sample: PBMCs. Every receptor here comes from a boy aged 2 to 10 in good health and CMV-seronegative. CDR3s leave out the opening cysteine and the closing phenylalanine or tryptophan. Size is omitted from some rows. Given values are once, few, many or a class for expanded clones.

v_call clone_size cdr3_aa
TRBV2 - ASSEFNRRGSYEQY
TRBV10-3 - ATGEGSPPLH
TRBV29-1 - SVDRAYSNQPQH
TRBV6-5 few ASSYFQNTEAF
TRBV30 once AWSPRGGVGEKLF
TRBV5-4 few ASNRQGAYTEAF
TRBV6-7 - ASRIIAGRKASGANVLT
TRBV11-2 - ASSSTGNHGYT
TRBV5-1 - ASSLGGEVWGNYGYT
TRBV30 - AWSGYGTHGNTIY
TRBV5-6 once ASSLTRTNLYEQY
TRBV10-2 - ASGTGDGYT
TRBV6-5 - ASSYSRDSLTGELF
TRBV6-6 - ASSYGTGNSGNTIY
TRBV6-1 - ASSEGDRAGQPQH
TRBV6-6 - ASSPRTASEAF
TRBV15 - ATSREQGARGNEKLF
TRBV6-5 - ASSYVRQGVAGELF
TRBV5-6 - ASSLSGGEVTQY
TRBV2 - ASRASGSYEQY
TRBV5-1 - ASSLDREGEKLF
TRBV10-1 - ASSPLGGGYT
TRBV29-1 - SIRDTSNYGYT
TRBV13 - ASSFRGDGSDTQY
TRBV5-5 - ASSWTGGLDYEQY
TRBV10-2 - ASSDPTSAGAHNEQF
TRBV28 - ASSFHLGMRETF
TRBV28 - ASDTGGAQWPQH
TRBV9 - ASSVDSNTEAF
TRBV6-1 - ASSVYSSGNTIY
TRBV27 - ASSIRLAGAYEQY
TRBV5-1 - ASSLGRQYDEQY
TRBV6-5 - ASRLAGAHNEQF
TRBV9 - ASSKGTASGANVLT
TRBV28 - ASSSLDRGNTEAF
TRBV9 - ASSVGPTTNAGSPLH
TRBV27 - ASSQDRARLPLH
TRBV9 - ASSVGGRTNNEQF
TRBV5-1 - ASSVQTGYGYT
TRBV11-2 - ASSEPGRPYGYT
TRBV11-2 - ASSITGNSPLH
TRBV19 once ASTLRRSAGTSTDTQY
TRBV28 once ASSPRQVGGEQF
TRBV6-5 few ASSKRATSYNEQF
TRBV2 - ASSGLGGNEQF
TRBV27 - ASMKTGGNEKLF
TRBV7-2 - ASSLAGGRTEAF
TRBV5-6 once ASSPDRVPYNEQF
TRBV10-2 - ASIRGGLPSNTGELF
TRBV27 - ASRILSGANVLT
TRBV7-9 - ASSPRGSGAGQF
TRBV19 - ASRRQANTEAF